The present T cell receptor (beta chain) was sequenced within a study of cytomegalovirus exposure and HLA in healthy donors. Study context: Early on, a data release was issued that held approximately 78 million unique TCRs from HLA-typed donors. Notes on the study in general: For presence/absence analyses, sequencing depth was assumed to be roughly uniform across donors.

Germline-derived CDR1 and CDR2 are SQVTM and ANQGSEA. CDR3 size: 11 residues. V shed 7 bases, J shed 5 bases, and the junction held 3 bases outside the gene matches. PCR primers comprised 60 Vbeta and 13 Jbeta primers. Generated by immunoSEQ multiplex PCR, the TCRdb table keeps only in-frame clones and is missing some. The sample has roughly 130,000 clones, roughly two thirds seen once; the top ten hold around 1.6%. As concerns this clone: No antigen is known for it.

Sequencing input: PBMCs. The receptor was isolated from a man aged 30-40 years in good health and CMV-seropositive. The V and J genes are TRBV29-1 and TRBJ2-7; 9 bases are shared with TRBD1. The CDR3 region is CSGGQGDEQYF. The CDR3 DNA sequence: TGCAGCGGGGGACAGGGTGACGAGCAGTACTTC.